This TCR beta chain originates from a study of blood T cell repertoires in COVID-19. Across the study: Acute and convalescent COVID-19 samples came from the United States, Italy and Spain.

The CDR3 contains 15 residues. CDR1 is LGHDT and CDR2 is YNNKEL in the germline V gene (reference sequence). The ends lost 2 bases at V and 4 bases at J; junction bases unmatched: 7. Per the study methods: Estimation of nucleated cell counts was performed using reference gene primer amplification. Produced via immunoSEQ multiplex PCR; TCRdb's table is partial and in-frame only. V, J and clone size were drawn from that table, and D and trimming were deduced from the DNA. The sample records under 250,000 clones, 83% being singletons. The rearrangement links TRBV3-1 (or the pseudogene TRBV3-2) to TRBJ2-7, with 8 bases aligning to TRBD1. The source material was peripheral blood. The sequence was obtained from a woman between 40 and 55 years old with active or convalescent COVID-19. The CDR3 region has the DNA TGTGCCAGCAGCCAACCCCTCGACAGGGGATACGAGCAGTACTTC. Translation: CASSQPLDRGYEQYF.